This TCR beta chain was observed in a study of graft-versus-host responses after intestinal transplantation. In the study overall: Once they had received anti-thymocyte globulin induction, all recipients took tacrolimus and steroids for around 3 years. Study-wide points: Some patients had graft-donor T cell macrochimerism, and their allografts showed high graft-versus-host to host-versus-graft clonal ratios. GvH clones turned up in recipient marrow; some had shown up first in ileum or blood.

TCRdb's copy holds only in-frame clones and misses some; the assay was immunoSEQ multiplex PCR. The table lists over 100,000 clones, 87% of them singletons, with 0.9% in the top ten. Trimming pared 4 bases from V and 3 bases from J, leaving 25 bases between. The length of the CDR3 is 18 residues. The germline V gene has CDR1 LNHDA and CDR2 SQIVND (reference sequence). In regard to this clone: What it recognizes is unknown.

The sample was unstimulated CD4+ T cells sorted from spleen or lymph node cells, taken before intestinal transplant. The chain links TRBV19 to TRBJ2-7; a possible D gene is TRBD1 (5 bases). This TCR was recovered from a human donor who received an intestinal transplant. The CDR3: CASSKAGPLNRQGYEQYF. The DNA for the CDR3 is TGTGCCAGTAGTAAGGCCGGTCCCCTAAACCGTCAGGGCTACGAGCAGTACTTC.